The clone carrying this T cell receptor (beta chain) was detected a few times. Using a J-beta primer mix together with a sample-barcoded 5' primer, a second PCR was run for roughly 7 to 11 cycles. TCRdb called the 5' RACE reads again in MiXCR, with one record for every CDR3 protein. The repertoire consists of about a million distinct CDR3 sequences, with roughly two fifths occurring once and the leading ten covering about an eighth. The V end lost 5 bases, the J end lost 6 bases, and 15 bases lay between the germline ends. Germline V gives CDR1 DFQATT, CDR2 SNEGSKA (reference sequence). This CDR3 has 13 residues. This record belongs to a study of blood T cells in healthy people across ages.

This TCR derives from a man between 18 and 29 years old in good health. Sequenced: blood. The chain is built from TRBV20-1 and TRBJ2-3; the D is unclear. The CDR3 sequence: CSASGPEIDTQYF. The DNA of the CDR3 is TGCAGTGCTTCGGGCCCTGAGATCGATACGCAGTATTTT.